These T cell receptor beta chains were read from a single sample in a study of T cell repertoires in cytomegalovirus infection. One entry per CDR3 protein, called by TCRdb with MiXCR from the reads. Of fewer than 300,000 distinct CDR3 sequences listed, roughly 26% are singletons. Material: PBMCs. These receptors originate from a human donor in good health (CMV status not recorded). Some clones in this sample may be carry-over from other donors' samples. Both conserved end residues are part of each CDR3. The D gene is left open where the match is weak. Size is omitted from some rows. Given values are once, few, many or a class for expanded clones.

D: -; length: 14; size: few; V: TRBV5-1; J: TRBJ2-7; DNA: TGCGCCAGCAGCTTGGTTCCCCCTTCCCAGGAGCAGTACTTC; CDR3: CASSLVPPSQEQYF
D: -; length: 13; size: -; V: TRBV11-2; J: TRBJ2-1; DNA: TGTGCCAGCAGCTTAGGACTGCGGAGTGAGCAGTTCTTC; CDR3: CASSLGLRSEQFF
D: -; length: 14; size: -; V: TRBV6-2/TRBV6-3; J: TRBJ1-1; DNA: TGTGCCAGCAGTTATATGATAAGGGCCACTGAAGCTTTCTTT; CDR3: CASSYMIRATEAFF
D: -; length: 12; size: many; V: TRBV7-2; J: TRBJ2-7; DNA: TGTGCCAGCAGCCATATTCGGGGGGAGCAGTACTTC; CDR3: CASSHIRGEQYF
D: TRBD2; length: 13; size: -; V: TRBV7-9; J: TRBJ2-2; DNA: TGTGCCAGCAGCCGGACTAGCAGCGGGGAGCTGTTTTTT; CDR3: CASSRTSSGELFF
D: TRBD2; length: 15; size: -; V: TRBV11-3; J: TRBJ2-3; DNA: TGTGCCAGCAGCTTGACTAGCGGGGGGGAAGATACGCAGTATTTT; CDR3: CASSLTSGGEDTQYF
D: -; length: 17; size: many; V: TRBV28; J: TRBJ1-1; DNA: TGTGCCAGCACCCCCATGTCTCGCAGAGCCGCCGACACTGAAGCTTTCTTT; CDR3: CASTPMSRRAADTEAFF
D: TRBD1; length: 12; size: few; V: TRBV2; J: TRBJ2-7; DNA: TGTGCCAGCGCGGGACAGGGCTACGAGCAGTACTTC; CDR3: CASAGQGYEQYF
D: TRBD2; length: 14; size: many; V: TRBV7-8; J: TRBJ2-5; DNA: TGTGCCAGCAGCTCGGGACTAGCGGGGGAGGCCCAGTACTTC; CDR3: CASSSGLAGEAQYF
D: -; length: 12; size: -; V: TRBV25-1; J: TRBJ2-7; DNA: TGTGCCAGCAGTGAACTGGCCCCCGAGCAGTACTTC; CDR3: CASSELAPEQYF
D: TRBD1; length: 14; size: many; V: TRBV28; J: TRBJ2-7; DNA: TGTGCCAGCAGTTTACCCCAGACAGGGGGCGAGCAGTACTTC; CDR3: CASSLPQTGGEQYF
D: -; length: 14; size: many; V: TRBV11-2; J: TRBJ2-5; DNA: TGTGCCAGCAGCCTTATTAGGAGTCAAGAGACCCAGTACTTC; CDR3: CASSLIRSQETQYF
D: -; length: 14; size: many; V: TRBV7-2; J: TRBJ1-1; DNA: TGTGCCAGCAGCCCGACAGCATTGAACACTGAAGCTTTCTTT; CDR3: CASSPTALNTEAFF
D: -; length: 15; size: few; V: TRBV6-2/TRBV6-3; J: TRBJ1-5; DNA: TGTGCCAGCAGCGTTGGGGGGGAAAGCAATCAGCCCCAGCATTTT; CDR3: CASSVGGESNQPQHF
D: -; length: 14; size: -; V: TRBV7-8; J: TRBJ1-5; DNA: TGTGCCACCCATAGGGACAATAGCAATCAGCCCCAGCATTTT; CDR3: CATHRDNSNQPQHF
D: -; length: 13; size: many; V: TRBV7-2; J: TRBJ2-3; DNA: TGTGCCTCTGCGGCAGGTGACACAGATACGCAGTATTTT; CDR3: CASAAGDTDTQYF
D: -; length: 14; size: few; V: TRBV12-3/TRBV12-4; J: TRBJ1-4; DNA: TGTGCCAGCAGCCCTACCCAGGGGCGGGAAAAACTGTTTTTT; CDR3: CASSPTQGREKLFF
D: -; length: 12; size: -; V: TRBV30; J: TRBJ2-7; DNA: TGTGCCTGGAGTGTATCGGACTACGAGCAGTACTTC; CDR3: CAWSVSDYEQYF
D: -; length: 16; size: few; V: TRBV10-3; J: TRBJ1-3; DNA: TGTGCCATCAGTGGGGGCGGACACAGCTCTGGAAACACCATATATTTT; CDR3: CAISGGGHSSGNTIYF
D: -; length: 12; size: -; V: TRBV10-2; J: TRBJ2-1; DNA: TGCGCATCTTGGAGCTCCTACAATGAGCAGTTCTTC; CDR3: CASWSSYNEQFF